This T cell receptor beta chain was retrieved from a study of blood T cell repertoires in COVID-19. Deletions cut 6 bases from V and 8 bases from J, with 16 bases between. Germline CDR1 MNHEY, CDR2 SVGEGT. This CDR3 contains 13 residues. Clones were read by immunoSEQ multiplex PCR, and TCRdb kept only the in-frame ones, dropping some. The sample holds around 220,000 clones, less than 90% seen once. This TCR was recovered from a man younger than 45 with active or convalescent COVID-19. The specimen sequenced was peripheral blood. V is TRBV6-2 or TRBV6-3 and J is TRBJ1-2; no clear D gene. CDR3 coding DNA: TGTGCCAGCAGCCCCCCCCGTTTCTACGGCTACACCTTC. It translates to CASSPPRFYGYTF.